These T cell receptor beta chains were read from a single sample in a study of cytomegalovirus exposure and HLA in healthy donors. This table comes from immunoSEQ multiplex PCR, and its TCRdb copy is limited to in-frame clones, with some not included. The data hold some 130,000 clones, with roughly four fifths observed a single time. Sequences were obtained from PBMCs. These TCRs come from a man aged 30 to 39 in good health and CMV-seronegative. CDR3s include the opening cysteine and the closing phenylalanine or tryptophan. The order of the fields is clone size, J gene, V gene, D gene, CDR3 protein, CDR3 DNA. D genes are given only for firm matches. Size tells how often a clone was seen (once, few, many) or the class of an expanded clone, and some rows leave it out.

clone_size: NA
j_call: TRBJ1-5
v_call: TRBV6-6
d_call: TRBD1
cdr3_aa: CASSYRGTGELQPQHF
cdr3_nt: TGTGCCAGCAGTTACCGTGGGACAGGGGAGCTTCAGCCCCAGCATTTT

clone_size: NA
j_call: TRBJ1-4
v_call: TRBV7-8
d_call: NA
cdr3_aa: CASSIRGGRNEKLFF
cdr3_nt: TGTGCCAGCAGCATCCGTGGGGGGAGGAATGAAAAACTGTTTTTT

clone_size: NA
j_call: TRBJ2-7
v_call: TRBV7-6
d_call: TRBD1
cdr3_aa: CASSLRDREGEQYF
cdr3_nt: TGTGCCAGCAGCCTCCGAGACAGGGAAGGCGAGCAGTACTTC

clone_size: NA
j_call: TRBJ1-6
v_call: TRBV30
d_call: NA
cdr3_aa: CAWSAGTSSGSPLHF
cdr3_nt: TGTGCCTGGAGTGCCGGGACATCTTCGGGTTCACCCCTCCACTTT

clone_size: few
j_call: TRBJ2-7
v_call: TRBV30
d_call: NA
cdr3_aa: CAWSVGGYEQYF
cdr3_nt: TGTGCCTGGAGTGTAGGGGGCTACGAGCAGTACTTC

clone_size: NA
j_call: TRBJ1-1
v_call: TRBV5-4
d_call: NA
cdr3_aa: CASSIQENTEAFF
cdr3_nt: TGTGCCAGCAGCATACAAGAGAACACTGAAGCTTTCTTT

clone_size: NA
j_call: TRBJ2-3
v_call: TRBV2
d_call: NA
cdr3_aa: CASSEESTDTQYF
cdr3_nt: TGTGCCAGCAGTGAGGAGAGCACAGATACGCAGTATTTT

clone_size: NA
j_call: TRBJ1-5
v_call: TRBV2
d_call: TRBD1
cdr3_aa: CASSVPQGLGKPQHF
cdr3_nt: TGTGCCAGCAGTGTACCACAGGGGCTTGGAAAGCCCCAGCATTTT

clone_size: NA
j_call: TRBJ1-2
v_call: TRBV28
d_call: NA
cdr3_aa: CASSSVGRYGYTF
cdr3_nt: TGTGCCAGCAGTTCCGTGGGCCGCTATGGCTACACCTTC

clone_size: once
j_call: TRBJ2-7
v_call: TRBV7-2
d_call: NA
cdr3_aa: CASNAQFNSYEQYF
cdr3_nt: TGTGCCAGCAACGCACAGTTTAATTCCTACGAGCAGTACTTC

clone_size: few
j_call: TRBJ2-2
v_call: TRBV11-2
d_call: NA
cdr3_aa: CASSLSQGRTGELFF
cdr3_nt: TGTGCCAGCAGCTTAAGTCAGGGTCGGACCGGGGAGCTGTTTTTT

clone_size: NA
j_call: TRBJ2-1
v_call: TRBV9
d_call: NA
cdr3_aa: CASSVTPSSYNEQFF
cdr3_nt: TGTGCCAGCAGCGTAACCCCCAGCTCCTACAATGAGCAGTTCTTC

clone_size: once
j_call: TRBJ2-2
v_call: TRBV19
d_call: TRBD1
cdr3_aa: CASCKRTGNTGELFF
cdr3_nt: TGTGCCAGCTGCAAACGGACAGGGAACACCGGGGAGCTGTTTTTT

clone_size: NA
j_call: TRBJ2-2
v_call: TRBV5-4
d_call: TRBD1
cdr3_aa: CASSFPAGGDTGELFF
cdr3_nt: TGTGCCAGCAGCTTCCCGGCAGGGGGCGACACCGGGGAGCTGTTTTTT

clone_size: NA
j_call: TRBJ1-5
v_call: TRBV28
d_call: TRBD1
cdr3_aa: CASTGQRRQPQHF
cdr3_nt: TGTGCCAGCACGGGACAGAGGCGTCAGCCCCAGCATTTT

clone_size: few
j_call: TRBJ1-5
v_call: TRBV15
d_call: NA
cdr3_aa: CATSIPGGVVIDQPQHF
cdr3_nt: TGTGCCACCAGCATCCCCGGGGGGGTGGTGATAGATCAGCCCCAGCATTTT

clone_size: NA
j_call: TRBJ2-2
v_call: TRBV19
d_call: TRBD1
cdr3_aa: CASRDRSETGELFF
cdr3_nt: TGTGCCAGCCGGGACAGGAGCGAGACCGGGGAGCTGTTTTTT

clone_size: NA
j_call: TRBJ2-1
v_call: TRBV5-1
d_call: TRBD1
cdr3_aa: CASSLGQGSFYNEQFF
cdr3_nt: TGCGCCAGCAGCTTGGGACAGGGATCGTTCTACAATGAGCAGTTCTTC

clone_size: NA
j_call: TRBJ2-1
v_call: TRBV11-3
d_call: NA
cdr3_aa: CASSPSAYSYNEQFF
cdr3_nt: TGTGCCAGCAGCCCTAGCGCCTACTCCTACAATGAGCAGTTCTTC

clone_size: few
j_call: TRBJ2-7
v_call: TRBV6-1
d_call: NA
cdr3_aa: CASSLGAREQYF
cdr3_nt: TGTGCCAGCAGTTTGGGGGCGAGAGAGCAGTACTTC

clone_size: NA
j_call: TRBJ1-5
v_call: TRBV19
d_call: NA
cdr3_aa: CASSISGGNQPQHF
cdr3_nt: TGTGCCAGTAGTATTAGCGGCGGCAATCAGCCCCAGCATTTT

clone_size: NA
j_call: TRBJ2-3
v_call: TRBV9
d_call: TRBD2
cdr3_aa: CASSVSGRASDTQYF
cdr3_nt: TGTGCCAGCAGCGTAAGCGGGAGGGCCTCAGATACGCAGTATTTT

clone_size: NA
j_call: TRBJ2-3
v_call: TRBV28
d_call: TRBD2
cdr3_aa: CASLAGADTQYF
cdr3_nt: TGTGCCAGCCTCGCGGGGGCAGATACGCAGTATTTT

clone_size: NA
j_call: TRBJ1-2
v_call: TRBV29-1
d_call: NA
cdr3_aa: CSTQGSSYGYTF
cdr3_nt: TGCAGCACTCAGGGGTCCTCCTATGGCTACACCTTC

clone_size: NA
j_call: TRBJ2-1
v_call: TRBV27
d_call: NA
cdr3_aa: CASSLTGEQFF
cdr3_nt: TGTGCCAGCAGTTTAACAGGGGAGCAGTTCTTC

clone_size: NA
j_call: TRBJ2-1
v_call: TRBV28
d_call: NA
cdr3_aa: CASSLPFRGNEQFF
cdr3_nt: TGTGCCAGCAGTTTACCCTTCCGGGGGAATGAGCAGTTCTTC